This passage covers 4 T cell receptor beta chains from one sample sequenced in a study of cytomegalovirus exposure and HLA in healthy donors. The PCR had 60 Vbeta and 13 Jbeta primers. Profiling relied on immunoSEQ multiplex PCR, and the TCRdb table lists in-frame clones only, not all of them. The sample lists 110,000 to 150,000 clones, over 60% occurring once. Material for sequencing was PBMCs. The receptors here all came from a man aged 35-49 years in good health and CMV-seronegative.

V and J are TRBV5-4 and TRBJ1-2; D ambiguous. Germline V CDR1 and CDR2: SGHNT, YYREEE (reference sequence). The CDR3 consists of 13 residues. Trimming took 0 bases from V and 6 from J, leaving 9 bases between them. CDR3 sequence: CASSLGSFDGYTF. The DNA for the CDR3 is TGTGCCAGCAGCTTGGGCAGTTTCGATGGCTACACCTTC.

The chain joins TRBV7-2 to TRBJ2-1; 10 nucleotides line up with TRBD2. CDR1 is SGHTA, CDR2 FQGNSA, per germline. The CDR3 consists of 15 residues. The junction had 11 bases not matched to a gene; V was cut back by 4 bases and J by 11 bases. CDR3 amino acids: CASSYAPSGSNQQFF. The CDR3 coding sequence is TGTGCCAGCAGCTACGCTCCTAGCGGGAGTAATCAGCAGTTCTTC.

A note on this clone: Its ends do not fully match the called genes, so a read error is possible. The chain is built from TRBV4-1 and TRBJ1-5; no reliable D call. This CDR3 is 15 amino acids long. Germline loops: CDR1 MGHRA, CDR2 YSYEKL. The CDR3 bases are TGCGCCAGCAGCCAAGAACTATCCCGCAATCAGCCCCAGAATTTT. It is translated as CASSQELSRNQPQNF.

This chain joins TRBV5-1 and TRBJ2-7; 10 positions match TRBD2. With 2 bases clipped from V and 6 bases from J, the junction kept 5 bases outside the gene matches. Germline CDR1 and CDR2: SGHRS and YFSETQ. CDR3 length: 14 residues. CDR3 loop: CASSFSGGDLEQYF. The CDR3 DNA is TGCGCCAGCAGCTTCAGCGGGGGGGATCTCGAGCAGTACTTC.